The TCR beta chain under discussion was sequenced for a study of OX40 agonist ivuxolimab in advanced cancers. Concerning this clone: The antigen is unknown.

Profiling relied on immunoSEQ multiplex PCR, and the TCRdb table lists in-frame clones only, not all of them. The table lists around 68,000 clones, around 93% of them singletons. Regarding the study as a whole: Average numbers of expanded clones were greater in CD8+ T cells than in CD4+.

V gave up 4 bases and J gave up 0 bases; unmatched junction bases: 5. Germline values: CDR1 KGHSH, CDR2 LQKENI. The CDR3 loop spans 16 amino acids. Sample: CD4+ or CD8+ T cells sorted from blood, taken in a trial of the OX40 agonist ivuxolimab. The chain combines TRBV18 with TRBJ1-3; 8 nucleotides align to TRBD1. This sequence was found in an adult with an advanced solid tumor such as melanoma, head and neck, liver or kidney cancer. CDR3 bases: TGTGCCAGCTCACGACAGGGGACTAGCTCTGGAAACACCATATATTTT. Translated, it gives CASSRQGTSSGNTIYF.